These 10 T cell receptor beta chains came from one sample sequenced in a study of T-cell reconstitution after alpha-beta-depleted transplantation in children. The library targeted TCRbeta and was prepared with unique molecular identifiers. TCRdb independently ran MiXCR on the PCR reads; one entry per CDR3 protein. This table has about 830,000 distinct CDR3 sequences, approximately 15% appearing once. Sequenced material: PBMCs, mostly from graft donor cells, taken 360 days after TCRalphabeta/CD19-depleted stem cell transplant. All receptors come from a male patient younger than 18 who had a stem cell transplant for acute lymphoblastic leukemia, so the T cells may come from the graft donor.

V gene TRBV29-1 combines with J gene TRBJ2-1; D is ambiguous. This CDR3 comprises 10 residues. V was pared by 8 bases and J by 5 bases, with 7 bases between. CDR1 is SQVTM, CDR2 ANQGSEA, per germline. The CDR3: CSSGNNEQFF. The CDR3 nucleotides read TGCAGCTCTGGTAACAATGAGCAGTTCTTC.

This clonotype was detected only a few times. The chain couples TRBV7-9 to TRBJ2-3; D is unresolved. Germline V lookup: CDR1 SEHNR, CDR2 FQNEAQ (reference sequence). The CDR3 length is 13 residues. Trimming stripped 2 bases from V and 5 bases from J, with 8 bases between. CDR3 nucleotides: TGTGCCAGCAGCTTATACACGGAAGATACGCAGTATTTT. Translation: CASSLYTEDTQYF.

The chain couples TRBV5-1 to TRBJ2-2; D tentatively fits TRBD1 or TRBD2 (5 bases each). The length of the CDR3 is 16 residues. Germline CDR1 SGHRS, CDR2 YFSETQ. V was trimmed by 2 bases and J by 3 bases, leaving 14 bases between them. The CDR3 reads CASSFRPGTYTGELFF. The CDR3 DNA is TGCGCCAGCAGCTTTAGACCAGGGACCTACACCGGGGAGCTGTTTTTT.

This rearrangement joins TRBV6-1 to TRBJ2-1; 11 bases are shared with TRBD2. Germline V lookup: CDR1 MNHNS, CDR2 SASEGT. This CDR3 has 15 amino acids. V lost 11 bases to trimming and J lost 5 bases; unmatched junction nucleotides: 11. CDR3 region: CAGRPGLADHNEQFF. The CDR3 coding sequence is TGTGCCGGACGTCCGGGACTAGCGGACCACAATGAGCAGTTCTTC.

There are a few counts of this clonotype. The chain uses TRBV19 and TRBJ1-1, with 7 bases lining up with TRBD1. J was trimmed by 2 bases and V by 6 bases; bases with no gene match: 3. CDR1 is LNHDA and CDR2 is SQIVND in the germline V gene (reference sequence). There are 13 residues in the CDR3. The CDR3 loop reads CASRQGGNTEAFF. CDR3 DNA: TGTGCCAGTAGGCAGGGGGGCAACACTGAAGCTTTCTTT.

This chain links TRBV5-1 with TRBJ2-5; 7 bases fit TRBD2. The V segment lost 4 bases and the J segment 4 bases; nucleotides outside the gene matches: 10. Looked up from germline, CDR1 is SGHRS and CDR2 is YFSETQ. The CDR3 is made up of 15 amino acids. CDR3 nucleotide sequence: TGCGCCAGCAGCGTGACAGCGGGGAGCGGAGAGACCCAGTACTTC. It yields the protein CASSVTAGSGETQYF.

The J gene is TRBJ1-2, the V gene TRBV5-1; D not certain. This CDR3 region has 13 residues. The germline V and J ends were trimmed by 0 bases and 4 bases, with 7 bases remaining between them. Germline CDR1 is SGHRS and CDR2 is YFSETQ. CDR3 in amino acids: CASSLDTSYGYTF. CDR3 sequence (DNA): TGCGCCAGCAGCTTGGACACTTCCTATGGCTACACCTTC.

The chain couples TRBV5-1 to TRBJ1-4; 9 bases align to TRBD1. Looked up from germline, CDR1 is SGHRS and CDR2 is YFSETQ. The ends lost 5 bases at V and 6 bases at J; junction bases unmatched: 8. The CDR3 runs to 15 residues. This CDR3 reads CASSRQGQGHEKLFF. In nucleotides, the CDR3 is TGCGCCAGCAGTCGCCAAGGACAGGGGCATGAAAAACTGTTTTTT. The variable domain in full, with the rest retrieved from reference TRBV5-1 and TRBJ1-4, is KAGVTQTPRYLIKTRGQQVTLSCSPISGHRSVSWYQQTPGQGLQFLFEYFSETQRNKGNFPGRFSGRQFSNSRSEMNVSTLELGDSALYLCASSRQGQGHEKLFFGSGTQLSVL.

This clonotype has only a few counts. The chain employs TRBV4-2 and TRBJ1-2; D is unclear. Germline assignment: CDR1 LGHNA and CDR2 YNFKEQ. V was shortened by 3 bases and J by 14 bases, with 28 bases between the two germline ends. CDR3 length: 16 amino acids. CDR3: CASSQSGKMILPRRTF. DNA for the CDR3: TGTGCCAGCAGCCAGTCTGGGAAGATGATCCTACCGCGGAGAACCTTC.

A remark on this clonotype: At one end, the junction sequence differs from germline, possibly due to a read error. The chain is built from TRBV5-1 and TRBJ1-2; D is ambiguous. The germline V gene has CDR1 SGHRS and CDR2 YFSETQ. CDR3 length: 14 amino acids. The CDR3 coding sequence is TGCGCCAGCAGCTTGTCTCCGGGCGTCTATGGCTACGCCTTC. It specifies CASSLSPGVYGYAF.